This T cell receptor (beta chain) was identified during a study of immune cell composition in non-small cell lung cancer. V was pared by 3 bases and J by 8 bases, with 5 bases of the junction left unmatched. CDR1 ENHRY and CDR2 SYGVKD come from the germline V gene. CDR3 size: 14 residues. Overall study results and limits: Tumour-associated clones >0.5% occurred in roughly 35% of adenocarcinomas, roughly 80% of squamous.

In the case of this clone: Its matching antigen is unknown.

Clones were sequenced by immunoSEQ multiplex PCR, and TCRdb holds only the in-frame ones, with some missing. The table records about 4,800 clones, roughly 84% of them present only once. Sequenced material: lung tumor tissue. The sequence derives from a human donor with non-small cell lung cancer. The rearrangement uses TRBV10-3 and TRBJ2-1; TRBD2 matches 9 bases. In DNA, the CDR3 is TGTGCCATCAGTGATATGCGGGGGGGCGATGAGCAGTTCTTC. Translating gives CAISDMRGGDEQFF.